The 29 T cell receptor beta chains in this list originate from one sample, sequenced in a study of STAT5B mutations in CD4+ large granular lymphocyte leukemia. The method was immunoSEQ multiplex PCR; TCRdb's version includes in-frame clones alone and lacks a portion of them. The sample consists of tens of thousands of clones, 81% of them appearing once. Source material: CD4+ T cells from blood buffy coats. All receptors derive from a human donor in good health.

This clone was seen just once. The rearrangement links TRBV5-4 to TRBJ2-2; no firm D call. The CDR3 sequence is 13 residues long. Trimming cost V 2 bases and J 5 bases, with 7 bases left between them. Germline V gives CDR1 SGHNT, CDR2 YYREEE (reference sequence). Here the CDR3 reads CASSFKRTGELFF. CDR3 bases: TGTGCCAGCAGCTTCAAAAGGACCGGGGAGCTGTTTTTT.

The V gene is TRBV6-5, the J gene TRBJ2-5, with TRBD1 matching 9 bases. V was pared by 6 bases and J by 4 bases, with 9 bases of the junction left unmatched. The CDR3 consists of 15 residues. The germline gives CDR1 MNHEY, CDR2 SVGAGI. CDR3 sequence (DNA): TGTGCCAGCAGCCGGACAGGGGCAGGGAGAGAGACCCAGTACTTC. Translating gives CASSRTGAGRETQYF.

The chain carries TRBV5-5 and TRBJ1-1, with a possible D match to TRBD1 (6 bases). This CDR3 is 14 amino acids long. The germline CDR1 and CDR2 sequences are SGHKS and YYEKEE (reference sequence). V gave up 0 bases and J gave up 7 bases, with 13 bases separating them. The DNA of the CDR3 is TGTGCCAGCAGCTTGGTGGGGAAAGGGGGTGAAGCTTTCTTT. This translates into CASSLVGKGGEAFF. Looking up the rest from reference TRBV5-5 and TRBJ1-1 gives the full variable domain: DAGVTQSPTHLIKTRGQQVTLRCSPISGHKSVSWYQQVLGQGPQFIFQYYEKEERGRGNFPDRFSARQFPNYSSELNVNALLLGDSALYLCASSLVGKGGEAFFGQGTRLTVV.

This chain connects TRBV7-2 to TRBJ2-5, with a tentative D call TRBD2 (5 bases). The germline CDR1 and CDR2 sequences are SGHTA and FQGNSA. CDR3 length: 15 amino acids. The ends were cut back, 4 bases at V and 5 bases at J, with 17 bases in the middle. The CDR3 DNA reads TGTGCCAGCAGCTCGAGCGTTTCGGGCGGGGAGACCCAGTACTTC. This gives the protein CASSSSVSGGETQYF.

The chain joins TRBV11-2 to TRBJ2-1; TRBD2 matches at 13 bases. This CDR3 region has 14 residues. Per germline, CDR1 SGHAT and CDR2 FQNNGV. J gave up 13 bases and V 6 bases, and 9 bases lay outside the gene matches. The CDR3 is CASRLGLAGFDQFF. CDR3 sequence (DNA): TGTGCCAGCAGACTGGGACTAGCGGGATTTGATCAGTTCTTC.

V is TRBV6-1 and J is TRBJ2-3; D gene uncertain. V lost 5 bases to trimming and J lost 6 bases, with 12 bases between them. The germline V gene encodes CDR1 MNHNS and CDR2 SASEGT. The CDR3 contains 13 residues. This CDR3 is CASSQNMYDTQYF. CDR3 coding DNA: TGTGCCAGCAGTCAGAACATGTACGATACGCAGTATTTT.

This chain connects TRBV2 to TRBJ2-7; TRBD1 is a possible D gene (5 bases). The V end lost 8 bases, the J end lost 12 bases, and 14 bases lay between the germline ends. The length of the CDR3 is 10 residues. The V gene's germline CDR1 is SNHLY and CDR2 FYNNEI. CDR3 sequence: CASGTGLRYV. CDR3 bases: TGTGCCAGCGGAACAGGCCTCCGGTACGTC.

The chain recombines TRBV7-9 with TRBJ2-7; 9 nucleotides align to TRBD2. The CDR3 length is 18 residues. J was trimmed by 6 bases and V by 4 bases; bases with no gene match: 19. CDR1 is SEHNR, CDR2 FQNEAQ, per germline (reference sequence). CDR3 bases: TGTGCCAGCAGCTCTCTCGGAGGACTAGCGAGCCCCCTTTTCGAGCAGTACTTC. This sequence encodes CASSSLGGLASPLFEQYF.

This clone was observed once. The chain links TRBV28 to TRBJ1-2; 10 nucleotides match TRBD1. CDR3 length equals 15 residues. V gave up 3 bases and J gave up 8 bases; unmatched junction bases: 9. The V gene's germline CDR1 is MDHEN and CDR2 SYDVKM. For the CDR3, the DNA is TGTGCCAGCAGTTTTGGGACAGGGGACAGTAGCGGCTACACCTTC. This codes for CASSFGTGDSSGYTF.

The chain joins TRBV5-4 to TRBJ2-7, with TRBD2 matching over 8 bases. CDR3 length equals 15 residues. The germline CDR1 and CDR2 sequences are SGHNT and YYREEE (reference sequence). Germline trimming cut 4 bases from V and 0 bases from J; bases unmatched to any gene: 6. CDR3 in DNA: TGTGCCAGCAGCCGGGAGGGGTCGCGCTCCTACGAGCAGTACGTC. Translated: CASSREGSRSYEQYV.

The CDR3 region is CASSRVGTKETQYF. The CDR3 DNA sequence: TGTGCCAGCAGTCGCGTAGGCACTAAAGAGACCCAGTACTTC. V is TRBV6-1 and J is TRBJ2-5; the D is unclear. V was clipped by 5 bases and J by 3 bases, with 13 bases between them. The CDR3 contains 14 residues. Germline V gene lookup returns CDR1 MNHNS and CDR2 SASEGT.

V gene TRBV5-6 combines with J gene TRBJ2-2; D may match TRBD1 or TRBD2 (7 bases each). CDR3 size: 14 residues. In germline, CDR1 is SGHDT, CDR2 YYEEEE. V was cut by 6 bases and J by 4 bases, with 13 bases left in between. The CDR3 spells CASNFRGGTGELFF. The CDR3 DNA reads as TGTGCCAGCAACTTCAGGGGGGGCACCGGGGAGCTGTTTTTT.

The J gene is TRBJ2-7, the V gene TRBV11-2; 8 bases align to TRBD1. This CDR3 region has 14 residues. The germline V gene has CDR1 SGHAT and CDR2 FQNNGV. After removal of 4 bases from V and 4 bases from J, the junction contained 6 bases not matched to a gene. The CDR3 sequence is CASSSDRVSYEQYF. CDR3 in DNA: TGTGCCAGCAGCTCGGACAGGGTCTCTTACGAGCAGTACTTC.

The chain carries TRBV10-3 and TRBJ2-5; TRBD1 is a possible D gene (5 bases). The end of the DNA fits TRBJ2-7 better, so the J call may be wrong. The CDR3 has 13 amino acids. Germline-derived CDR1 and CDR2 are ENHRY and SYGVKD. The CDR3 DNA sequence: TGTGCGGCAAGGGAAGGGGCGGAAGGCGAGCAGTACTTC. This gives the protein CAAREGAEGEQYF.

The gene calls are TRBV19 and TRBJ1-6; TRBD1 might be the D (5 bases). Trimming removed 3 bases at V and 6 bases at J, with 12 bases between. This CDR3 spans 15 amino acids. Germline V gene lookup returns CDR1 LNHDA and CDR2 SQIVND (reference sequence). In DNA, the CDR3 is TGTGCCAGTAGTATTCAGCAGGGACCTAATTCACCCCTCCACTTT. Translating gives CASSIQQGPNSPLHF.

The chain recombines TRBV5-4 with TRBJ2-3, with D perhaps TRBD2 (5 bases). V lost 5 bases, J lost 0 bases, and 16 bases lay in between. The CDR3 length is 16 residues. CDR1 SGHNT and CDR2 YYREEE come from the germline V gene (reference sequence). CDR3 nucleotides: TGTGCCAGCAGTTCCCCCGCCGGACTGAGCACAGATACGCAGTATTTT. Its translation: CASSSPAGLSTDTQYF.

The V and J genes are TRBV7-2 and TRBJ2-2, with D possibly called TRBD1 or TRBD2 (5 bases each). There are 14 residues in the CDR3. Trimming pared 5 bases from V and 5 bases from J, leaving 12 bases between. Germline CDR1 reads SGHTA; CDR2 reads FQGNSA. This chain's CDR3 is CASSPRGRTGELFF. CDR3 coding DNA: TGTGCCAGCAGCCCGAGGGGTAGAACCGGGGAGCTGTTTTTT.

The CDR3 spells CASSWKTGDYGYTF. CDR3 DNA: TGTGCCAGCAGCTGGAAAACAGGGGACTATGGCTACACCTTC. This chain connects TRBV11-2 to TRBJ1-2; TRBD1 matches at 7 bases. The CDR3 length is 14 residues. Germline V gene lookup returns CDR1 SGHAT and CDR2 FQNNGV. V was pared by 4 bases and J by 3 bases, with 5 bases of the junction left unmatched.

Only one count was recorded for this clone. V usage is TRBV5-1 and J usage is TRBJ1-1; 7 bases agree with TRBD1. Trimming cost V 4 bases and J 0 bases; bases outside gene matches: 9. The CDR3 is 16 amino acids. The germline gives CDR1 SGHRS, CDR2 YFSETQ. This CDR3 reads CASSADRAGMNTEAFF. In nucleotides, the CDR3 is TGCGCCAGCAGCGCAGACAGGGCTGGCATGAACACTGAAGCTTTCTTT.

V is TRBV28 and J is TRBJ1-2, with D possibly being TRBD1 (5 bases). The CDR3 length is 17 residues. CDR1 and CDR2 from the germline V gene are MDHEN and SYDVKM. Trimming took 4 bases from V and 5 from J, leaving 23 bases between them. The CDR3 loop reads CASSSWGGTNVLYGYTF. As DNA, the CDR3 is TGTGCCAGCAGTTCGTGGGGGGGAACCAATGTCCTTTATGGCTACACCTTC.

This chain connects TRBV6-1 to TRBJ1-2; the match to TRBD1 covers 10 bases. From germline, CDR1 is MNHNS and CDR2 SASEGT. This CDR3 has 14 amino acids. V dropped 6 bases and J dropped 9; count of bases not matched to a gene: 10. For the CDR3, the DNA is TGTGCCAGCAGGGGGACAGGGGTCGAATATAGCTACACCTTC. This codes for CASRGTGVEYSYTF.

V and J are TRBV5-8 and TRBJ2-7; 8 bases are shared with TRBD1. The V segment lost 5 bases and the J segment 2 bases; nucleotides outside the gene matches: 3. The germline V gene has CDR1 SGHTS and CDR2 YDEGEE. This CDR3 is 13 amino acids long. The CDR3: CASRNRGTYEQYV. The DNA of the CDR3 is TGTGCCAGCAGAAACAGGGGGACCTACGAGCAGTACGTC.

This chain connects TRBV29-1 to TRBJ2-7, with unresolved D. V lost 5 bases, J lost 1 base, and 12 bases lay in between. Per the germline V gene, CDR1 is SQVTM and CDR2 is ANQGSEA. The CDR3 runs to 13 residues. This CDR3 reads CSVLLAGSYEQYV. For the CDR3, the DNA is TGCAGCGTTTTATTGGCAGGATCCTACGAGCAGTACGTC.

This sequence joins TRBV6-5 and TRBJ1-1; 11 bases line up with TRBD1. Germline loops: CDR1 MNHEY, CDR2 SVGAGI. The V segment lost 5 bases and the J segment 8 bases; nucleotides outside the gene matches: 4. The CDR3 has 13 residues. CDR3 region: CASSQGQGAEAFF. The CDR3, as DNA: TGTGCCAGCAGTCAAGGACAGGGGGCAGAAGCTTTCTTT.

The CDR3 reads CASSYDRDTDTQYF. In DNA, the CDR3 is TGTGCCAGCAGTTATGACAGGGACACAGATACGCAGTATTTT. The chain has TRBV6-6 and TRBJ2-3, with TRBD1 matching 7 bases. CDR3 length equals 14 residues. V was pared by 3 bases and J by 2 bases, with 2 bases of the junction left unmatched. CDR1 and CDR2 from the germline V gene are MNHNY and SVGAGI (reference sequence).

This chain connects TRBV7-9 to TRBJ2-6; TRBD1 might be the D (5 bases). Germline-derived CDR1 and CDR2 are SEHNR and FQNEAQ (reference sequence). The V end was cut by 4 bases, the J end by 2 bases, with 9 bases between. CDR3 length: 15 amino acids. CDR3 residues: CASSSTRAGANVLTF. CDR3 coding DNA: TGTGCCAGCAGCTCTACCAGGGCTGGGGCCAACGTCCTGACTTTC.

The CDR3 loop is CASSPRITYEQYF. The CDR3 bases are TGTGCCAGCAGCCCCAGGATTACCTACGAGCAGTACTTC. The chain has TRBV7-2 and TRBJ2-7; D unclear. The CDR3 runs 13 residues. Germline CDR1 reads SGHTA; CDR2 reads FQGNSA. The ends were cut back, 5 bases at V and 2 bases at J, with 10 bases in the middle.

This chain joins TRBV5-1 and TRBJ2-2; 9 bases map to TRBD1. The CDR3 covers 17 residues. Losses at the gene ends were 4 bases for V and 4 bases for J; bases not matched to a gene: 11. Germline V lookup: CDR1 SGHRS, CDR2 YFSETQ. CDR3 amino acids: CASSPMNRGRTTGELFF. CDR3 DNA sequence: TGCGCCAGCAGCCCGATGAACAGGGGGCGAACCACCGGGGAGCTGTTTTTT.

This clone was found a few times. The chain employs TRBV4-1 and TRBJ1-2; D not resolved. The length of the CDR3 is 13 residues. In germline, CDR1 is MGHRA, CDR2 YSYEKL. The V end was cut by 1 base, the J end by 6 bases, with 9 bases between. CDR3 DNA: TGCGCCAGCAGCCAAGTGACCCTGGATGGCTACACCTTC. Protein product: CASSQVTLDGYTF.